This TCR beta chain was sequenced for a study of T cells in tumors after PD-1 blockade. Germline assignment: CDR1 SGHTA and CDR2 FQGTGA. V gave up 4 bases and J gave up 5 bases, with 9 bases separating them. CDR3 length equals 13 residues. Clones were read by immunoSEQ multiplex PCR, and TCRdb kept only the in-frame ones, dropping some. The sample lists 15,000 or so clones, roughly 82% occurring once. Sequencing was performed on PBMCs, taken after anti-PD-1 treatment. V is TRBV7-3 and J is TRBJ2-4; weak D call: TRBD1 (5 bases). The TCR comes from a human donor with basal cell carcinoma. The CDR3 DNA sequence: TGTGCCAGCAGCTGGGGCAGGGAAAACATTCAGTACTTC. Translated, it gives CASSWGRENIQYF.